These T cell receptor beta chains were read from a single sample in a study of OX40 agonist ivuxolimab in advanced cancers. This table comes from immunoSEQ multiplex PCR, and its TCRdb copy is limited to in-frame clones, with some not included. The table lists around 72,000 clones, over 70% of them singletons. Sequences were derived from CD4+ or CD8+ T cells sorted from blood, sampled in a trial of the OX40 agonist ivuxolimab. The receptors were gathered from an adult with an advanced solid tumor such as melanoma, head and neck, liver or kidney cancer. Each CDR3 is given with its conserved first and last residue. D genes are given only for firm matches. The listing skips clone size in some rows; elsewhere it reads once, few, many or a size class.

d_gene	abundance	v_gene	j_gene	CDR3aa	CDR3nt
NA	NA	TRBV6-6	TRBJ1-1	CASSYNEGTEAFF	TGTGCCAGCAGTTACAATGAGGGCACTGAAGCTTTCTTT
NA	few	TRBV7-8	TRBJ2-3	CASSLIPPDTQYF	TGTGCCAGCAGCTTAATCCCCCCAGATACGCAGTATTTT
TRBD2	NA	TRBV4-1	TRBJ2-1	CASSPSLPGTSGIWSEQFF	TGCGCCAGCAGCCCCTCCCTGCCCGGGACTAGCGGGATTTGGAGTGAGCAGTTCTTC
NA	NA	TRBV4-1	TRBJ2-1	CASSQFGQGVSNEQFF	TGCGCCAGCAGCCAATTTGGGCAGGGCGTGAGTAATGAGCAGTTCTTC
TRBD1	NA	TRBV6-6	TRBJ1-2	CASSLTGNYGYTF	TGTGCCAGCAGTTTGACAGGGAACTATGGCTACACCTTC
NA	once	TRBV7-3	TRBJ2-3	CASSSFGDTQYF	TGTGCCAGCAGCTCGTTTGGGGATACGCAGTATTTT
TRBD1	NA	TRBV6-1	TRBJ2-7	CASSPRGTGDYEQYF	TGTGCCAGCAGTCCCCGGGGGACAGGGGACTATGAGCAGTACTTC
NA	once	TRBV25-1	TRBJ1-3	CASSDPVAGAIRNTIYF	TGTGCCAGCAGTGATCCTGTGGCGGGGGCGATCCGTAACACCATATATTTT
TRBD1	NA	TRBV7-9	TRBJ1-2	CASSLAGQDRFSLTF	TGTGCCAGCAGCTTAGCCGGACAGGACCGCTTCTCTCTCACCTTC
NA	NA	TRBV5-4	TRBJ2-2	CASSPEGLLNPGELFF	TGTGCCAGCAGCCCCGAGGGGCTCCTGAACCCCGGGGAGCTGTTTTTT